The rows below give T cell receptor beta chains drawn from one sample of a study of OX40 agonist ivuxolimab in advanced cancers. Generated by immunoSEQ multiplex PCR, the TCRdb table keeps only in-frame clones and is missing some. The table records 25,000 to 40,000 clones, 65% to 85% of them present only once. This sample comprised CD4+ or CD8+ T cells sorted from blood, obtained in a trial of the OX40 agonist ivuxolimab. All receptors come from an adult with an advanced solid tumor such as melanoma, head and neck, liver or kidney cancer. Each CDR3 is given with its conserved first and last residue. The D gene is left open where the match is weak. Clone size is stated in some rows and not others, as once, few, many or a class when expanded.

>.|.|TRBJ1-5|TRBV5-6
CASSLEGDRSSNQPQHF
TGTGCCAGCAGCTTGGAGGGCGACAGGTCTAGCAATCAGCCCCAGCATTTT
>.|.|TRBJ1-5|TRBV30
CAWSGDGGHYNQPQHF
TGTGCCTGGAGTGGGGATGGGGGACACTACAATCAGCCCCAGCATTTT
>.|few|TRBJ1-1|TRBV30
CAWSVGQGVNTEAFF
TGTGCCTGGAGTGTAGGGCAGGGCGTAAACACTGAAGCTTTCTTT
>.|.|TRBJ2-5|TRBV29-1
CSVETSWETQYF
TGCAGCGTTGAAACTAGTTGGGAGACCCAGTACTTC
>.|.|TRBJ2-5|TRBV4-1
CASSPQVGETQYF
TGCGCCAGCAGCCCTCAGGTGGGAGAGACCCAGTACTTC
>.|.|TRBJ1-5|TRBV2
CASSVGRQTSNQPQHF
TGTGCCAGCAGCGTAGGGCGGCAGACTAGCAATCAGCCCCAGCATTTT
>.|once|TRBJ1-1|TRBV27
CASTSGGPVGTEAFF
TGTGCCAGCACCTCGGGGGGGCCGGTGGGCACTGAAGCTTTCTTT
>.|.|TRBJ2-7|TRBV13
CASSPAGGMGEQYF
TGTGCCAGCAGCCCAGCCGGTGGGATGGGGGAGCAGTACTTC
>.|.|TRBJ1-1|TRBV28
CASTLGQTTEAFF
TGTGCCAGCACTCTCGGACAGACCACTGAAGCTTTCTTT
>TRBD1|once|TRBJ2-2|TRBV7-7
CASSLGQGATGELFF
TGTGCCAGCAGCCTGGGACAGGGGGCCACCGGGGAGCTGTTTTTT
>.|.|TRBJ1-2|TRBV2
CASSDTGYTF
TGTGCCAGCAGTGACACGGGCTACACCTTC
>TRBD1|.|TRBJ2-7|TRBV7-8
CASSWDRTYEQYF
TGTGCCAGCAGCTGGGACAGGACCTACGAGCAGTACTTC
>TRBD2|once|TRBJ2-2|TRBV7-3
CASSLNRGLAGDTGELFF
TGTGCCAGCAGCTTAAATCGGGGACTAGCGGGAGATACCGGGGAGCTGTTTTTT
>.|few|TRBJ1-5|TRBV7-9
CASSSGGFNQPQHF
TGTGCCAGCAGCTCCGGGGGCTTTAATCAGCCCCAGCATTTT
>.|.|TRBJ1-4|TRBV4-3
CASSQDLGNNEKLFF
TGCGCCAGCAGCCAAGATTTAGGGAATAATGAAAAACTGTTTTTT
>TRBD2|once|TRBJ2-2|TRBV6-4
CASSDGRDTGELFF
TGTGCCAGCAGTGACGGGAGGGACACCGGGGAGCTGTTTTTT
>TRBD2|once|TRBJ2-1|TRBV28
CASRARASGGYNEQFF
TGTGCCAGCAGAGCCCGGGCTAGCGGAGGGTACAATGAGCAGTTCTTC
>TRBD1|medium-sized|TRBJ2-7|TRBV19
CASSAGTGGYEQYF
TGTGCCAGTAGTGCCGGCACAGGGGGCTACGAGCAGTACTTC
>TRBD1|.|TRBJ2-7|TRBV19
CASSYSGTGGYEQYF
TGTGCCAGCAGTTACTCCGGGACAGGGGGCTACGAGCAGTACTTC
>.|.|TRBJ1-5|TRBV6-5
CASRRGNSNQPQHF
TGTGCCAGCAGGCGGGGGAATAGCAATCAGCCCCAGCATTTT
>TRBD1|.|TRBJ1-1|TRBV5-8
CASSPGQGDTEAFF
TGTGCCAGCAGCCCGGGACAGGGTGACACTGAAGCTTTCTTT
>TRBD1|.|TRBJ2-7|TRBV10-3
CAAGTGGYEQYF
TGTGCCGCCGGGACAGGGGGCTACGAGCAGTACTTC
>.|.|TRBJ1-5|TRBV15
CATSRDGGASQPQHF
TGTGCCACCAGCAGAGATGGGGGGGCGAGTCAGCCCCAGCATTTT
>TRBD2|.|TRBJ2-4|TRBV14
CASSPRRGDKNIQYF
TGTGCCAGCAGCCCGCGGCGGGGGGACAAAAACATTCAGTACTTC
>.|.|TRBJ1-5|TRBV15
CATSRDDSNQPQHF
TGTGCCACCAGCAGAGACGATAGCAATCAGCCCCAGCATTTT
>TRBD2|.|TRBJ2-1|TRBV9
CASSVGPGLAGGGSYNEQFF
TGTGCCAGCAGCGTAGGCCCGGGCCTAGCGGGAGGGGGCTCCTACAATGAGCAGTTCTTC
>.|.|TRBJ1-4|TRBV7-9
CASSLAGTDWEKLFF
TGTGCCAGCAGCTTAGCCGGGACGGACTGGGAAAAACTGTTTTTT
>TRBD1|.|TRBJ2-5|TRBV13
CASSSSDREGQETQYF
TGTGCCAGCAGCTCGTCGGACAGGGAAGGCCAAGAGACCCAGTACTTC
>.|.|TRBJ1-2|TRBV6-5
CASSYADGYTF
TGTGCCAGCAGTTATGCAGATGGCTACACCTTC
>.|.|TRBJ2-1|TRBV28
CASSFLTRDWIDNEQFF
TGTGCCAGCAGTTTCCTCACCCGGGACTGGATCGACAATGAGCAGTTCTTC
>.|.|TRBJ2-5|TRBV2
CASSEGGGQHGGETQYF
TGTGCCAGCAGTGAAGGGGGGGGGCAACACGGCGGAGAGACCCAGTACTTC
>.|.|TRBJ2-7|TRBV5-5
CASSLPGRDEQYF
TGTGCCAGCAGCTTGCCAGGGCGGGACGAGCAGTACTTC
>.|.|TRBJ2-7|TRBV27
CASSAASGAYEQYF
TGTGCCAGCAGTGCCGCATCAGGGGCGTACGAGCAGTACTTC
>.|.|TRBJ2-7|TRBV2
CASRVEGGPYEQYF
TGTGCCAGCAGAGTAGAGGGCGGTCCCTACGAGCAGTACTTC
>.|.|TRBJ2-5|TRBV4-1
CASSPRGWRNQETQYF
TGCGCCAGCAGCCCGAGGGGTTGGCGGAACCAAGAGACCCAGTACTTC
>.|.|TRBJ2-3|TRBV4-1
CASSQARAADTQYF
TGCGCCAGCAGCCAAGCCAGGGCGGCAGATACGCAGTATTTT
>TRBD1|.|TRBJ1-3|TRBV7-9
CASSKSGTASGNTIYF
TGTGCCAGCAGCAAATCCGGGACAGCCTCTGGAAACACCATATATTTT
>TRBD2|.|TRBJ2-1|TRBV5-1
CASSPQTSGRYNEQFF
TGCGCCAGCAGCCCACAGACTAGCGGGAGGTACAATGAGCAGTTCTTC
>.|.|TRBJ1-2|TRBV9
CASSGGPDASYGYTF
TGTGCCAGCAGCGGGGGACCGGACGCCTCCTATGGCTACACCTTC
>TRBD2|once|TRBJ2-7|TRBV27
CASSLTSGAYEQYF
TGTGCCAGCAGTTTGACTAGCGGGGCCTACGAGCAGTACTTC
>TRBD1|.|TRBJ1-2|TRBV28
CASSIPGQGASGYTF
TGTGCCAGCTCAATCCCTGGACAGGGGGCGTCGGGCTACACCTTC
>.|.|TRBJ1-3|TRBV7-2
CASSLAHRAGNTIYF
TGTGCCAGCAGCTTAGCCCACAGGGCTGGAAACACCATATATTTT